The 21 T cell receptor beta chains below were found in one sample sequenced in a study of blood T cell repertoires in COVID-19. The table came from immunoSEQ multiplex PCR; TCRdb's copy has only in-frame clones and leaves some out. The data contain hundreds of thousands of clones, 80% to 90% of them singletons. The specimen sequenced was PBMCs or T cells enriched from blood (not recorded which). The receptors originated from a young woman who had recovered from COVID-19.

This clone was seen only a few times. The CDR3 bases are TGCGCCAGCAGCCAAGTGCTAGCGGCGGACACAGATACGCAGTATTTT. Its protein is CASSQVLAADTDTQYF. The genes are TRBV4-1 and TRBJ2-3; 7 nucleotides match TRBD2. Looked up from germline, CDR1 is MGHRA and CDR2 is YSYEKL. The CDR3 totals 16 residues. J lost 2 bases, V lost 1 base, and 6 bases had no gene match.

CDR3: CASIPTTGGFSNYGYTF. CDR3 sequence (DNA): TGTGCCAGCATTCCAACGACAGGGGGTTTCTCTAACTATGGCTACACCTTC. The V call is TRBV6-4, the J call TRBJ1-2, with 9 positions matching TRBD1. This CDR3 comprises 17 residues. The junction had 12 bases not matched to a gene; V was cut back by 7 bases and J by 0 bases. CDR1 and CDR2 (germline): MRHNA, SNTAGT.

The chain recombines TRBV10-2 with TRBJ2-7, with 7 bases matching TRBD1. The CDR3 is 15 residues long. V gave up 2 bases and J gave up 0 bases; unmatched junction bases: 4. Germline V gene data show CDR1 as WSHSY and CDR2 as SAAADI. CDR3 DNA: TGCGCCAGCAGTGAGGGGGACAGTAGCTCCTACGAGCAGTACTTC. It translates to CASSEGDSSSYEQYF.

The V gene is TRBV5-1, the J gene TRBJ2-1, with a weak D call TRBD2 (6 bases). V lost 4 bases, J lost 0 bases, and 11 bases lay in between. The CDR3 runs to 15 residues. From germline, CDR1 is SGHRS and CDR2 YFSETQ. The chain's CDR3 is CASSPHGGSYNEQFF. The CDR3 DNA follows: TGCGCCAGCAGCCCCCACGGGGGCTCCTACAATGAGCAGTTCTTC. The full variable domain, in which reference TRBV5-1 and TRBJ2-1 provide the parts outside the CDR3, is KAGVTQTPRYLIKTRGQQVTLSCSPISGHRSVSWYQQTPGQGLQFLFEYFSETQRNKGNFPGRFSGRQFSNSRSEMNVSTLELGDSALYLCASSPHGGSYNEQFFGPGTRLTVL.

The chain employs TRBV27 and TRBJ2-7; 7 positions match TRBD2. The germline V gene encodes CDR1 MNHEY and CDR2 SMNVEV (reference sequence). The trim removed 3 bases at V and 6 bases at J, leaving 8 bases unmatched. The CDR3 runs 14 residues. CDR3 sequence: CASSLLGEGAEQYF. In nucleotides, the CDR3 is TGTGCCAGCAGTTTGCTAGGGGAGGGAGCCGAGCAGTACTTC.

This clone was counted ten times or more. The chain joins TRBV7-2 to TRBJ1-2; 10 nucleotides line up with TRBD1. The CDR3 is 15 residues long. In germline, CDR1 is SGHTA, CDR2 FQGNSA. Losses at the gene ends were 1 base for V and 6 bases for J; bases not matched to a gene: 5. The CDR3 bases are TGTGCCAGCAGCTTAGAAAGGACAGGGGGAGATGGCTACACCTTC. It codes for CASSLERTGGDGYTF.

The chain links TRBV2 to TRBJ2-6; D ambiguous. There are 14 residues in the CDR3. Germline CDR1 and CDR2: SNHLY and FYNNEI. V gave up 6 bases and J gave up 0 bases, with 6 bases separating them. CDR3 nucleotide sequence: TGTGCCAGCAGAAGCAACTCTGGGGCCAACGTCCTGACTTTC. Residues: CASRSNSGANVLTF.

V and J are TRBV9 and TRBJ2-2; the D gene is possibly TRBD1 (6 bases). The CDR3 extends over 15 amino acids. Deletions cut 0 bases from V and 5 bases from J, with 11 bases between. Germline loops: CDR1 SGDLS, CDR2 YYNGEE. CDR3 nucleotide sequence: TGTGCCAGCAGCGTAGAACAGGGTCATACCGGGGAGCTGTTTTTT. Translating gives CASSVEQGHTGELFF.

V gene TRBV18 combines with J gene TRBJ2-1; 7 bases map to TRBD2. J was trimmed by 10 bases and V by 3 bases; bases with no gene match: 12. The CDR3 covers 15 residues. The germline gives CDR1 KGHSH, CDR2 LQKENI. The CDR3 region is CASSPAGTIGREQFF. CDR3 nucleotides: TGTGCCAGCTCACCGGCCGGGACTATAGGTCGGGAGCAGTTCTTC.

The table lists this clone with a count of one. V and J are TRBV10-2 and TRBJ2-1; D call uncertain. CDR1 is WSHSY, CDR2 SAAADI, per germline. The CDR3 runs 12 residues. V was shortened by 3 bases and J by 4 bases, with 4 bases between the two germline ends. CDR3 bases: TGCGCCAGCAGTGAACGGTACAATGAGCAGTTCTTC. Encoded protein: CASSERYNEQFF.

The genes are TRBV30 and TRBJ1-3, with D hard to call. V lost 2 bases, J lost 4 bases, and 3 bases lay in between. Germline V gene lookup returns CDR1 GTSNPN and CDR2 SVGIG (reference sequence). The length of the CDR3 is 11 residues. The CDR3, as DNA: TGTGCCTGGAGTCCAGGAAACACCATATATTTT. Amino acids: CAWSPGNTIYF.

This clone has only one observation. The V and J genes are TRBV19 and TRBJ1-2, with a weak D call TRBD1 (5 bases). This CDR3 spans 12 amino acids. The V and J ends lost 2 bases and 8 bases respectively, with 9 bases between them. Germline V gives CDR1 LNHDA, CDR2 SQIVND (reference sequence). The CDR3 sequence: CASSIRAGGYTF. DNA for the CDR3: TGTGCCAGTAGTATAAGGGCAGGGGGCTACACCTTC.

This chain joins TRBV24-1 and TRBJ1-5; the match to TRBD1 covers 9 bases. The CDR3 covers 16 residues. The V gene end was trimmed by 2 bases and the J gene end by 7 bases; junction bases not matched to a gene: 8. Germline V lookup: CDR1 KGHDR, CDR2 SFDVKD. The CDR3 DNA is TGTGCCACCAGTGATTCCTCCGGGACAGGGCCGCAGCCCCAGCATTTT. Residues: CATSDSSGTGPQPQHF.

The genes are TRBV7-3 and TRBJ2-5; the D is unclear. Germline lookup yields CDR1 SGHTA and CDR2 FQGTGA. The CDR3 extends over 13 amino acids. Trimming removed 2 bases from V and 5 bases from J, with 9 bases in between. CDR3 coding DNA: TGTGCCAGCAGCTTAGGGCCTTCGGAGACCCAGTACTTC. Amino acids: CASSLGPSETQYF. Supplemented by reference TRBV7-3 and TRBJ2-5, the full variable domain reads GAGVSQTPSNKVTEKGKYVELRCDPISGHTALYWYRQSLGQGPEFLIYFQGTGAADDSGLPNDRFFAVRPEGSVSTLKIQRTERGDSAVYLCASSLGPSETQYFGPGTRLLVL.

This chain connects TRBV7-9 to TRBJ1-6; 9 bases line up with TRBD1. The CDR3 is 17 residues long. Germline V gene lookup returns CDR1 SEHNR and CDR2 FQNEAQ (reference sequence). The V and J ends lost 1 base and 10 bases, in that order; junction bases with no gene match: 11. The CDR3 DNA sequence: TGTGCCAGCAGCTTAGACCCTTCGGGACAGGGAGGCTCACCCCTCCACTTT. Its protein product is CASSLDPSGQGGSPLHF.

This clone was detected a few times. V usage is TRBV28 and J usage is TRBJ1-5; 9 nucleotides align to TRBD1. Germline assignment: CDR1 MDHEN and CDR2 SYDVKM. With V trimmed by 6 bases and J by 0 bases, 6 bases remained unmatched. The CDR3 runs 16 residues. Written as DNA, the CDR3 is TGTGCCAGCAGGAAGGGACAGGGAATTAGCAATCAGCCCCAGCATTTT. Its protein is CASRKGQGISNQPQHF.

A word on this clone: The junction shows a germline mismatch at one end, possibly a read error. The chain couples TRBV12-3 or TRBV12-4 to TRBJ1-1, with a possible D match to TRBD1 (5 bases). The CDR3 covers 13 residues. This CDR3 is CASSMGGFTEAFF. DNA for the CDR3: TGTGCGAGCAGCATGGGGGGTTTCACTGAAGCTTTCTTT.

This chain joins TRBV5-1 and TRBJ2-3; D possibly corresponds to TRBD1 (5 bases). CDR1 is SGHRS, CDR2 YFSETQ, per germline. Trimming cost V 2 bases and J 4 bases, with 11 bases left between them. There are 14 residues in the CDR3. In DNA, the CDR3 is TGCGCCAGCAGCTTCGCCAGGGAATCAGATACGCAGTATTTT. This gives the protein CASSFARESDTQYF.

The chain uses TRBV19 and TRBJ2-2, with a tentative D call TRBD2 (6 bases). Between the trimmed V and J ends, which lost 5 bases and 7 bases, there was a span of 8 bases. Germline values: CDR1 LNHDA, CDR2 SQIVND (reference sequence). The CDR3 is 12 residues long. CDR3 sequence (DNA): TGTGCCAGTAGTCCAGCGGGCGGGGAGCTGTTTTTT. This gives the protein CASSPAGGELFF.

The CDR3 sequence: CASSLSLRGDTEAFF. The CDR3 nucleotides read TGTGCCAGCAGTTTATCGCTCAGGGGGGACACTGAAGCTTTCTTT. The J gene is TRBJ1-1, the V gene TRBV27; 7 nucleotides agree with TRBD1. From germline, CDR1 is MNHEY and CDR2 SMNVEV (reference sequence). The CDR3 runs 15 residues. The junction had 4 bases not matched to a gene; V was cut back by 0 bases and J by 3 bases.

The gene calls are TRBV25-1 and TRBJ2-1, with 10 positions matching TRBD1. Germline values: CDR1 MGHDK, CDR2 SYGVNS. The CDR3 has 15 residues. V dropped 9 bases and J dropped 6; count of bases not matched to a gene: 11. The CDR3 region is CASWTGGFGANEQFF. CDR3 DNA: TGTGCCAGTTGGACAGGGGGATTTGGAGCCAATGAGCAGTTCTTC. Looking up the rest from reference TRBV25-1 and TRBJ2-1 gives the full variable domain: EADIYQTPRYLVIGTGKKITLECSQTMGHDKMYWYQQDPGMELHLIHYSYGVNSTEKGDLSSESTVSRIRTEHFPLTLESARPSHTSQYLCASWTGGFGANEQFFGPGTRLTVL.